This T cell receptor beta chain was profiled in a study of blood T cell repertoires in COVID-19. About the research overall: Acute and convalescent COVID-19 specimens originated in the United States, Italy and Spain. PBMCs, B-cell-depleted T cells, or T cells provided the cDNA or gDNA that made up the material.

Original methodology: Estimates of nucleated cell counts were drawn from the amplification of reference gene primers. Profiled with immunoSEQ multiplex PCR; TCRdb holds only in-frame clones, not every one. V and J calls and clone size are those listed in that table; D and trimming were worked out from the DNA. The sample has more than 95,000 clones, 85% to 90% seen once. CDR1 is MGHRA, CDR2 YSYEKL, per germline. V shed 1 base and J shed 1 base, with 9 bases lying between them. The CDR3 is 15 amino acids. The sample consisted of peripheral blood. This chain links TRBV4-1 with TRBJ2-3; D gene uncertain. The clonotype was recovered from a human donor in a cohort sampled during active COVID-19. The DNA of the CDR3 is TGCGCCAGCAGCCAAGGAATAGCTGGCACAGATACGCAGTATTTT. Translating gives CASSQGIAGTDTQYF.